This T cell receptor (beta chain) is from a study of siplizumab effects on memory and regulatory T cells. Broader study findings: Siplizumab gave mappable alloreactive CD4+ clones an average Treg-derived fraction of under 70%, against 25% to 30% in controls.

Notes on this clone: Antigen specificity is unknown.

Produced via immunoSEQ multiplex PCR; TCRdb's table is partial and in-frame only. The sample records roughly 100,000 clones, about 90% being singletons. The sequenced sample was CD4+ T cells sorted from blood. This receptor was identified in a human donor in good health.

The CDR3 here is CSVHGPMGTEAFF. CDR3 bases: TGCAGCGTTCACGGGCCTATGGGCACTGAAGCTTTCTTT. The V and J genes are TRBV29-1 and TRBJ1-1; D is unclear. The germline CDR1 and CDR2 sequences are SQVTM and ANQGSEA. The CDR3 totals 13 residues. V lost 5 bases and J 4 bases, leaving 14 bases between the germline ends.